The entry below gives a single T cell receptor beta chain sequence along with its context. The antigen is unknown. Assay used: immunoSEQ multiplex PCR; TCRdb lists only in-frame clones, some missing. The sample contains 20,000 to 25,000 clones, 87% of which appear only once. The data were taken from a study of OX40 agonist ivuxolimab in advanced cancers. Study background: Ivuxolimab, an antibody that agonizes OX40 (CD134), was administered to the patients. Patients achieving partial responses numbered three: one hepatocellular carcinoma case and two cutaneous melanoma cases. Administration of intravenous ivuxolimab to patients occurred every 2 weeks at 0.01 to 10 mg/kg.

Germline V gene lookup returns CDR1 SGHAT and CDR2 FQNNGV. The CDR3 covers 12 residues. Trimming removed 3 bases at V and 8 bases at J, with 8 bases between. Study outcomes and limitations: People who partly responded at 0.1-3.0 mg/kg had some of the least clonal expansion seen.

The material was CD4+ or CD8+ T cells sorted from blood, obtained in a trial of the OX40 agonist ivuxolimab. The chain employs TRBV11-2 and TRBJ2-1; D gene unclear. The source is an adult with an advanced solid tumor such as melanoma, head and neck, liver or kidney cancer. CDR3 nucleotide sequence: TGTGCCAGCAGCTTCCTGCGGCATGAGCAGTTCTTC. The encoded protein is CASSFLRHEQFF. The full variable domain, its missing parts supplied by reference TRBV11-2 and TRBJ2-1, is EAGVAQSPRYKIIEKRQSVAFWCNPISGHATLYWYQQILGQGPKLLIQFQNNGVVDDSQLPKDRFSAERLKGVDSTLKIQPAKLEDSAVYLCASSFLRHEQFFGPGTRLTVL.